Only a few counts were recorded for the clone carrying this T cell receptor (beta chain). Its antigen is still unknown. TCRdb called the RT-PCR reads again in MiXCR, with one record for every CDR3 protein. The sample has 500,000 to 750,000 distinct CDR3 sequences, 14% seen once. The CDR3 sequence is 14 residues long. CDR1 SGHRS and CDR2 YFSETQ come from the germline V gene. The V and J ends lost 1 base and 5 bases respectively, with 12 bases between them. These data are taken from a study of response to subunit inactivated influenza vaccine. The study, taken as a whole, reports: Every seasonal influenza vaccination brings in few new T cells, the authors suggested.

Specimen: PBMCs from blood, collected 12 days after vaccination. This receptor was taken from a man aged 45-60 years who received an inactivated influenza vaccine. J is TRBJ2-5 and V is TRBV5-1, with TRBD1 as a possible D gene (6 bases). The CDR3 loop is CASSLNRASETQYF. The CDR3 bases are TGCGCCAGCAGCTTGAACAGGGCCTCGGAGACCCAGTACTTC.